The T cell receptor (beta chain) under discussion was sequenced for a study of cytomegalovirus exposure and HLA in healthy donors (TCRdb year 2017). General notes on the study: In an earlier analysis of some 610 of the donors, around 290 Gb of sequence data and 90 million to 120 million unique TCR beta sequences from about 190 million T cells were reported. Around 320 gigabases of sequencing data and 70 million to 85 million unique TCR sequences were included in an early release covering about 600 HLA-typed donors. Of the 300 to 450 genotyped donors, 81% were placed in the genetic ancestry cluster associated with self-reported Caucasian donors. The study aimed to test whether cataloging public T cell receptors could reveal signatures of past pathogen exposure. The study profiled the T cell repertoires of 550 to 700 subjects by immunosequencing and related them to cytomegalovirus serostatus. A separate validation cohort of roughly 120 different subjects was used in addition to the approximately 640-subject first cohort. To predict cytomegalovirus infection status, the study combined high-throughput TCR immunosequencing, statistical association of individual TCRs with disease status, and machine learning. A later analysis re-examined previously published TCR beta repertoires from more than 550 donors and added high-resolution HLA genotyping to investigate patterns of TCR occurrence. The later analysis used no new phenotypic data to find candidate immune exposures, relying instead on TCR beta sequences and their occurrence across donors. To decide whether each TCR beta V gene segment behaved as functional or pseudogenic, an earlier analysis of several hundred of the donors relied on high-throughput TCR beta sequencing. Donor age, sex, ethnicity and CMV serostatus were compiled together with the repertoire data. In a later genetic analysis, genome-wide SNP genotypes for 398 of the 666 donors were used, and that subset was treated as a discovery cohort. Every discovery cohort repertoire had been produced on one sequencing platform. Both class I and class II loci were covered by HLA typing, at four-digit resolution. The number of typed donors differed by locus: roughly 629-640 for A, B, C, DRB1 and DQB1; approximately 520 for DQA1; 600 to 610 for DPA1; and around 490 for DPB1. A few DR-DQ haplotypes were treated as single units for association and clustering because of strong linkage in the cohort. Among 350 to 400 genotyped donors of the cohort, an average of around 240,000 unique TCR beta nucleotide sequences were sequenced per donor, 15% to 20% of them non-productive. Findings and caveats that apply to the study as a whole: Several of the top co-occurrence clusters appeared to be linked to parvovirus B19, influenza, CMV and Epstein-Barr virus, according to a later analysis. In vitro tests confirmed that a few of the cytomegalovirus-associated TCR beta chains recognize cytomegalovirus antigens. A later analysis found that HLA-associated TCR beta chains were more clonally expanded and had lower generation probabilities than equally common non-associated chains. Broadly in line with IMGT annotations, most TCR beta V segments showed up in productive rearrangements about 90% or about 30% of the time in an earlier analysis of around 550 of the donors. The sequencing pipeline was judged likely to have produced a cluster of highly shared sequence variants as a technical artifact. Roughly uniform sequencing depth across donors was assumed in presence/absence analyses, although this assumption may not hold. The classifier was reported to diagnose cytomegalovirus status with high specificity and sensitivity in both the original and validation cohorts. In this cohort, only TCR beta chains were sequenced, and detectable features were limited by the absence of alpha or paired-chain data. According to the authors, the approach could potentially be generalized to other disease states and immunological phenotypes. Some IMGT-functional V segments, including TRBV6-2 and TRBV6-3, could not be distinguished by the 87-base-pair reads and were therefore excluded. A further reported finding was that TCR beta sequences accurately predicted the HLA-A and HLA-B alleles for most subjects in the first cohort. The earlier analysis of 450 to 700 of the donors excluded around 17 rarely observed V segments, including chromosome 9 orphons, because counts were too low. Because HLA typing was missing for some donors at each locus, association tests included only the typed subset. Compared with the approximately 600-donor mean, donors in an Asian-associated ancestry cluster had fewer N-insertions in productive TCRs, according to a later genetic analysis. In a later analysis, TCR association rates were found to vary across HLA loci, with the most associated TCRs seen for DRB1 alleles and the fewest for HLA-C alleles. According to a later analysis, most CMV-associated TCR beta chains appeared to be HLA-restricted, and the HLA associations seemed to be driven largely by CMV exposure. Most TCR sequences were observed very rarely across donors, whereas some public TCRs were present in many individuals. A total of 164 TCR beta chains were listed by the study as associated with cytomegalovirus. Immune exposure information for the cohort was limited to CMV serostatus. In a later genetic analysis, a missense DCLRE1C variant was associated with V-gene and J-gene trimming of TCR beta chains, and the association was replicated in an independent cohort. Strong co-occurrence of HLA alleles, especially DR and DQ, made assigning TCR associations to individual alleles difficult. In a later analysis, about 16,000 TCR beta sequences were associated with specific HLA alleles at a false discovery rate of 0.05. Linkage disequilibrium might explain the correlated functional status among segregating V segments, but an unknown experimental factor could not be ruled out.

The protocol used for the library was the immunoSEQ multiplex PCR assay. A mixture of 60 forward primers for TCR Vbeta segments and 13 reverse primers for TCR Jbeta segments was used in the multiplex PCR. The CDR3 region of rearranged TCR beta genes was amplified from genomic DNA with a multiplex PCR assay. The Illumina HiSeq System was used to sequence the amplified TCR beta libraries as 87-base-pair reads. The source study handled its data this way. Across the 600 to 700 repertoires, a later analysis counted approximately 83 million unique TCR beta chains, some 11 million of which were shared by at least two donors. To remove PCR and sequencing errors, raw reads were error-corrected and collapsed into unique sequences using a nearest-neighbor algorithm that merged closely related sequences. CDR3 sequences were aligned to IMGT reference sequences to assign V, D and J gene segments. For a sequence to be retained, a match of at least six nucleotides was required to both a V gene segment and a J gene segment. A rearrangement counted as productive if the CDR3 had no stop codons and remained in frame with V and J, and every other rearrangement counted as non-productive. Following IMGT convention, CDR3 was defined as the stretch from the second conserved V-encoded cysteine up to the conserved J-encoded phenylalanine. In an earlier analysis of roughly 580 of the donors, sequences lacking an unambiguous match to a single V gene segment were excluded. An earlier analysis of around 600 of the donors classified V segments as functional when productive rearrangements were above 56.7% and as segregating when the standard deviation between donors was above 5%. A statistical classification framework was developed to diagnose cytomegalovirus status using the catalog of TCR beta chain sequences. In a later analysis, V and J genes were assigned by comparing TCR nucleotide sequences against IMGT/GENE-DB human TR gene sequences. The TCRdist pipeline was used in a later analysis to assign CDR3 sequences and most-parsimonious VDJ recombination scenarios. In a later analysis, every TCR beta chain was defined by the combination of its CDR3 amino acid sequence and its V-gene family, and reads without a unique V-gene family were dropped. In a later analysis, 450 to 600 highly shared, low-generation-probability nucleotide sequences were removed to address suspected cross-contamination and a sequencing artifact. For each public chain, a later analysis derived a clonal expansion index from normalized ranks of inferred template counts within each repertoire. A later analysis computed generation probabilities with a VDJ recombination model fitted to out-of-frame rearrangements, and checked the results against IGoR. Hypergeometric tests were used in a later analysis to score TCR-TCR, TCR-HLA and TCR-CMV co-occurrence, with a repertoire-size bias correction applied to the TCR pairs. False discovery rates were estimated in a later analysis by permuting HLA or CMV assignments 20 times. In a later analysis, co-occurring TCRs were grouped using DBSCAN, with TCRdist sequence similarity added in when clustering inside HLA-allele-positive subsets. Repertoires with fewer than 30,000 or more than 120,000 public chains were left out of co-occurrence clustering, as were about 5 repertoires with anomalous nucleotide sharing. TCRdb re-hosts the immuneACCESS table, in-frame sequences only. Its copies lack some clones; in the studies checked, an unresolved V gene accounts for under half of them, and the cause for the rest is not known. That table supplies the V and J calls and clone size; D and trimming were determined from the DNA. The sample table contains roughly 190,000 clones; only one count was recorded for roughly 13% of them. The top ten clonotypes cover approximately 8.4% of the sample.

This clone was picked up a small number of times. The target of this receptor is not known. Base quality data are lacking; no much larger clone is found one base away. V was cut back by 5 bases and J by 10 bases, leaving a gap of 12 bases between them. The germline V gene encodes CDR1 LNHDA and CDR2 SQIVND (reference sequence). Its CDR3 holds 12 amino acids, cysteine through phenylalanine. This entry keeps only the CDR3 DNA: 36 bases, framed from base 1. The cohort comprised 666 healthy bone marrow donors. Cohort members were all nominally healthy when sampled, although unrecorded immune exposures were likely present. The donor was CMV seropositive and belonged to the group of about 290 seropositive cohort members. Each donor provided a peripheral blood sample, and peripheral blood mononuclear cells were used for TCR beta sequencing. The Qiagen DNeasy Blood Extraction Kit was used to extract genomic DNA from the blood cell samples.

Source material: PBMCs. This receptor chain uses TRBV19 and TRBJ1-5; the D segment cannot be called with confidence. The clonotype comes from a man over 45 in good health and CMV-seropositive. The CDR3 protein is CASSLTRRPQHF. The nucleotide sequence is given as TGTGCCAGTAGTCTAACCCGCCGTCCCCAGCATTTT. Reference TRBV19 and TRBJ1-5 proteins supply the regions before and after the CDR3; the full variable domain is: DGGITQSPKYLFRKEGQNVTLSCEQNLNHDAMYWYRQDPGQGLRLIYYSQIVNDFQKGDIAEGYSVSREKKESFPLTVTSAQKNPTAFYLCASSLTRRPQHFGDGTRLSIL.